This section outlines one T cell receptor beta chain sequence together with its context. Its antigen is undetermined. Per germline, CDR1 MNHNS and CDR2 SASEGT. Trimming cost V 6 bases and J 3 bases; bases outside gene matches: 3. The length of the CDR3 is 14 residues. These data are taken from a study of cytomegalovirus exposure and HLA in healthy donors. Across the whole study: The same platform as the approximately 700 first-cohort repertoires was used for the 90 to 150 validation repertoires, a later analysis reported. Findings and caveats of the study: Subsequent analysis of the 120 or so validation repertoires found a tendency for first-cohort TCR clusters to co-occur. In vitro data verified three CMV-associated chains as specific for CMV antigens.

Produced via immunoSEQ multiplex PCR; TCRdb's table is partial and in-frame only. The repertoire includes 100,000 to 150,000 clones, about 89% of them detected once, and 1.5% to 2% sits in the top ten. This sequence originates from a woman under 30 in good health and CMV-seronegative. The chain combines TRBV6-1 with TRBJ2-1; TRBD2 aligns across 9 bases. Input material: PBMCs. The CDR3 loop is CASSPAGGYNEQFF. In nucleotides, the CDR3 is TGTGCCAGCAGCCCAGCGGGAGGCTACAATGAGCAGTTCTTC.